Detailed here is one T cell receptor (beta chain). The sample comes from a study of tumor-infiltrating lymphocytes in oesophageal squamous cell carcinoma. TCRdb called the PCR reads again in MiXCR, with one record for every CDR3 protein. The data hold about 16,000 distinct CDR3 sequences, with approximately 46% observed a single time. The length of the CDR3 is 16 residues. Trimming took 5 bases from V and 4 from J; bases not matched to a gene: 6. Germline values: CDR1 SGHTA, CDR2 FQGNSA. The sequence derives from a male donor with esophageal squamous cell carcinoma. Sequencing used esophageal tumor tissue. The rearrangement joins TRBV7-2 to TRBJ2-3, with 13 positions matching TRBD2. CDR3 residues: CASSLRGLAGADTQYF. The CDR3 region has the DNA TGTGCCAGCAGCCTCCGAGGACTAGCGGGAGCAGATACGCAGTATTTT.